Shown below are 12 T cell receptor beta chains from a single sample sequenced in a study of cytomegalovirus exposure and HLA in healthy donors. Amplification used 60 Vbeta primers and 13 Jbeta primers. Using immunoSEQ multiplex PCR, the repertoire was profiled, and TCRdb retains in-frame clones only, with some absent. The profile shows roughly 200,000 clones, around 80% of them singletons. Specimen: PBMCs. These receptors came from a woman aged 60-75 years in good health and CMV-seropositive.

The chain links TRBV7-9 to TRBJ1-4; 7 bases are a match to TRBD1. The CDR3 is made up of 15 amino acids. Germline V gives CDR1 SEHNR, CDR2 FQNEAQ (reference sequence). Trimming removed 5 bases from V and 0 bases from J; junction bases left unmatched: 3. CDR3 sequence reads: CASSPGQTTNEKLFF. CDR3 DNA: TGTGCCAGCAGCCCGGGACAGACAACTAATGAAAAACTGTTTTTT.

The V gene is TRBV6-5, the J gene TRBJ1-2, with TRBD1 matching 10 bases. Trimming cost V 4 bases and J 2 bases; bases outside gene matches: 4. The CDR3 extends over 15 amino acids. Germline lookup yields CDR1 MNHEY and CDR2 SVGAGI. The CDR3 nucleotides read TGTGCCAGCAGTTCGCCGGGACAGGGGAACTATGGCTACACCTTC. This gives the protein CASSSPGQGNYGYTF.

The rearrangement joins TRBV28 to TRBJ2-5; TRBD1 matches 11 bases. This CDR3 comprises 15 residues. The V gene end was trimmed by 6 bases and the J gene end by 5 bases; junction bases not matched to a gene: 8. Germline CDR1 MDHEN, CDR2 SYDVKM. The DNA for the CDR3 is TGTGCCAGCAGCCAAAGGACAGGGGGCGCGGAGACCCAGTACTTC. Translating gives CASSQRTGGAETQYF.

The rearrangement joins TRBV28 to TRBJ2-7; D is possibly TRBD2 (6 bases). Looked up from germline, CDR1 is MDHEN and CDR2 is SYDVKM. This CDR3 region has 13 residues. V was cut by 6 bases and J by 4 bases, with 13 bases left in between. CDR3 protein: CASSEGRSYEQYF. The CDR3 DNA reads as TGTGCCAGCAGCGAGGGGAGGTCATACGAGCAGTACTTC.

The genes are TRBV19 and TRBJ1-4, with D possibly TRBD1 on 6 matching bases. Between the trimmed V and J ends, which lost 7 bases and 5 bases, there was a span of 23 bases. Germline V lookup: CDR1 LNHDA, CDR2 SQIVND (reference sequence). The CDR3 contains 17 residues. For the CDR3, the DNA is TGTGCCAGTACCGGAGACAGGATTGGCCTTCCGAATGAAAAACTGTTTTTT. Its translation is CASTGDRIGLPNEKLFF.

CDR3 in DNA: TGTGCCAGCAGGAACATAGGGGGCAGTGAAGCTTTCTTT. The encoded protein is CASRNIGGSEAFF. The rearrangement uses TRBV25-1 and TRBJ1-1; 7 positions match TRBD1. Germline CDR1 and CDR2: MGHDK and SYGVNS. The CDR3 covers 13 residues. V dropped 6 bases and J dropped 7; count of bases not matched to a gene: 8.

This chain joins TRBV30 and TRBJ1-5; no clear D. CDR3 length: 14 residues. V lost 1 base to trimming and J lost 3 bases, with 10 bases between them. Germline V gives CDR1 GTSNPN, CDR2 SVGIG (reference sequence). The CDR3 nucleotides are TGTGCCTGGAGTGACGACTCCTACAATCAGCCCCAGCATTTT. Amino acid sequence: CAWSDDSYNQPQHF.

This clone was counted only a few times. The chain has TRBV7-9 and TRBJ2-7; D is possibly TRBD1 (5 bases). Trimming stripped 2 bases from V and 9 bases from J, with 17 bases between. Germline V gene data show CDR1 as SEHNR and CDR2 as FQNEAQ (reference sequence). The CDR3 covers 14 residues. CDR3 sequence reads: CASSLTDSLPTQYF. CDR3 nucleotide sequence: TGTGCCAGCAGCTTAACAGACAGCTTGCCGACGCAGTACTTC.

CDR3 amino acids: CASSSYTIGLAGEEETQYF. The CDR3 DNA reads TGTGCCAGCAGCTCATACACCATCGGTCTAGCGGGAGAGGAAGAGACCCAGTACTTC. The chain carries TRBV7-8 and TRBJ2-5; 10 bases agree with TRBD2. Germline-derived CDR1 and CDR2 are SGHVS and FQNEAQ. There are 19 residues in the CDR3. Unmatched junction bases numbered 17, after V lost 4 bases and J lost 3 bases.

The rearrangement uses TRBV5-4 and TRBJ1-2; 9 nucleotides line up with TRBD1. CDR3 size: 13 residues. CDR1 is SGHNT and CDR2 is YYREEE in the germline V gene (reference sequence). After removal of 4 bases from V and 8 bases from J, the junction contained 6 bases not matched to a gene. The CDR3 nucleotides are TGTGCCAGCAGCACACAGGGGGCGCGAGGCTACACCTTC. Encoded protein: CASSTQGARGYTF. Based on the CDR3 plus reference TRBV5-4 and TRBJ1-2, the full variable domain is ETGVTQSPTHLIKTRGQQVTLRCSSQSGHNTVSWYQQALGQGPQFIFQYYREEENGRGNFPPRFSGLQFPNYSSELNVNALELDDSALYLCASSTQGARGYTFGSGTRLTVV.

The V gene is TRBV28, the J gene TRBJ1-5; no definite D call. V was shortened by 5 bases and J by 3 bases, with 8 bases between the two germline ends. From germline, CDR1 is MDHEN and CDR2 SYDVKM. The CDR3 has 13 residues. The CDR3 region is CASSHRNNQPQHF. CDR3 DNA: TGTGCCAGCAGTCATAGAAACAATCAGCCCCAGCATTTT.

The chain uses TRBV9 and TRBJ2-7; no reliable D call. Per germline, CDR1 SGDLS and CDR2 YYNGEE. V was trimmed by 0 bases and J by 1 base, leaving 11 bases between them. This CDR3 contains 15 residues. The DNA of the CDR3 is TGTGCCAGCAGCGTAGCGGTCGGCAGGTCCTACGAGCAGTACTTC. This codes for CASSVAVGRSYEQYF. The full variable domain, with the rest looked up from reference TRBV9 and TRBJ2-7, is DSGVTQTPKHLITATGQRVTLRCSPRSGDLSVYWYQQSLDQGLQFLIQYYNGEERAKGNILERFSAQQFPDLHSELNLSSLELGDSALYFCASSVAVGRSYEQYFGPGTRLTVT.